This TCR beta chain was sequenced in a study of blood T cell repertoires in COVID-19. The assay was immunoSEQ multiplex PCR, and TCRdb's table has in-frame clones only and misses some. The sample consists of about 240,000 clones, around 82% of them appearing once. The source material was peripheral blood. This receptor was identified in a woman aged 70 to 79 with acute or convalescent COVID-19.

CDR3 in DNA: TGTGCCATCAGTCCCCGTGGGGAGGGCTCCTACGAGCAGTACTTC. This gives the protein CAISPRGEGSYEQYF. The V call is TRBV10-3, the J call TRBJ2-7; 7 bases line up with TRBD2. Germline V gene sequence: CDR1 ENHRY, CDR2 SYGVKD. The CDR3 sequence is 15 residues long. The ends lost 5 bases at V and 0 bases at J; junction bases unmatched: 7.